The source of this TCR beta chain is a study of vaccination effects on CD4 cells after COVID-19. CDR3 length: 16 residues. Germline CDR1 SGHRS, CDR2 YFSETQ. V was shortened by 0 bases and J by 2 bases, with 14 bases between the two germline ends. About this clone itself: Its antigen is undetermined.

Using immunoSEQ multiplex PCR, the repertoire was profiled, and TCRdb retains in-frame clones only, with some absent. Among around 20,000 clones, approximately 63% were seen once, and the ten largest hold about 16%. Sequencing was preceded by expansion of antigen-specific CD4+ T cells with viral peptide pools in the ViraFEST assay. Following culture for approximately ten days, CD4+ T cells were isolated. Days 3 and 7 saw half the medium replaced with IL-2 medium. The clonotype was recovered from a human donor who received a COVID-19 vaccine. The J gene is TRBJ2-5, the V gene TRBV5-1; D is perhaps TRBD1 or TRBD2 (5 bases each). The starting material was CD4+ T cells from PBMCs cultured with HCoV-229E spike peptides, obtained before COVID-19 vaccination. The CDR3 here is CASSLGVGAGQETQYF. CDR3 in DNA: TGCGCCAGCAGCTTGGGTGTCGGGGCAGGGCAAGAGACCCAGTACTTC.